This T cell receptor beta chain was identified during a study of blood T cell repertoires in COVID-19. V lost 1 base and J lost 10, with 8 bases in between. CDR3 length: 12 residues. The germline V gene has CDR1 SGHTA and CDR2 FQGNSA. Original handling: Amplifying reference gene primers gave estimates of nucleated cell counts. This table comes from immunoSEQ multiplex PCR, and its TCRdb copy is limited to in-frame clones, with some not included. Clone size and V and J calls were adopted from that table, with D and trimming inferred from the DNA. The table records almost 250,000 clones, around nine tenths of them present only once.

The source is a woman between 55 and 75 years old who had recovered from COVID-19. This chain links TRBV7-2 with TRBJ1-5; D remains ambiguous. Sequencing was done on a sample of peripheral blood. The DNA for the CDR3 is TGTGCCAGCAGCTTAGGCATAGAACCCCAGCATTTT. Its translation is CASSLGIEPQHF.